This T cell receptor (beta chain) was identified in a study of vaccination and CD4 T cells after COVID-19. Treatment indicated: approximately 10-day PBMC culture with coronavirus spike peptide pools or control peptides (ViraFEST assay). Regarding this clonotype: Its antigen is currently unknown.

The V end was cut by 0 bases, the J end by 8 bases, with 1 base between. Germline V gene sequence: CDR1 LGHNA, CDR2 YSLEER. CDR3 length: 11 residues. At the Johns Hopkins FTIC core, DNA taken from cultured CD4+ T cells was sequenced by way of the Oncomine TCR Beta short-read assay. One entry per CDR3 protein results from TCRdb running MiXCR on the PCR reads. This table holds 20,000 to 25,000 distinct CDR3 sequences, approximately 38% found once. V gene TRBV4-3 combines with J gene TRBJ2-2; D uncertain. This material consisted of CD4+ T cells from blood, cultured in vitro, taken before SARS-CoV-2 vaccination. This receptor was identified in a human donor who had recovered from COVID-19. The CDR3 loop is CASSQEGELFF. In DNA form, the CDR3 reads TGCGCCAGCAGCCAAGAGGGGGAGCTGTTTTTT.